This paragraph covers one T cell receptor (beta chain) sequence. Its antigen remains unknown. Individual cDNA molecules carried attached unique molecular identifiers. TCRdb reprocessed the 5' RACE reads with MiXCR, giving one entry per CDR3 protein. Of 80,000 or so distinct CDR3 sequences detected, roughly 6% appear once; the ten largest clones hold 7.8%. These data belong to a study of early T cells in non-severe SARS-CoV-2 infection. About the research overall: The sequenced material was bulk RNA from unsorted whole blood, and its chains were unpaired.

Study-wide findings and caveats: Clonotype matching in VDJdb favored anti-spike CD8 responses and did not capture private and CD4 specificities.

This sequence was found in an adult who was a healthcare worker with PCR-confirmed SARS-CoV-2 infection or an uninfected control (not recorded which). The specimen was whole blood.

The CDR3 sequence is CASSGLTGTVTEAFF. The CDR3 DNA reads as TGTGCCAGCAGTGGGTTGACAGGGACAGTCACTGAAGCTTTCTTT. This chain joins TRBV2 and TRBJ1-1; 7 positions match TRBD1. CDR3 length: 15 residues. V gave up 4 bases and J gave up 4 bases; unmatched junction bases: 9. CDR1 and CDR2 from the germline V gene are SNHLY and FYNNEI.